This T cell receptor (beta chain) stems from a study of cytomegalovirus exposure and HLA in healthy donors. Use of 60 Vbeta and 13 Jbeta primers characterized the PCR. Only in-frame clones appear in the TCRdb table, and some are missing; sequencing was by immunoSEQ multiplex PCR. The sample holds 150,000 or so clones, roughly 80% seen once. Overall study findings and caveats: One variant, a missense change in DCLRE1C, was linked in a later analysis to TCR beta V- and J-gene trimming. When the data were analyzed later, several of the most significant clusters appeared to be linked to common viral pathogens. A list of about 180 TCR beta chains associated with cytomegalovirus was given.

Every donor was a healthy person donating bone marrow. CDR1 is LNHDA, CDR2 SQIVND, per germline (reference sequence). V gave up 3 bases and J gave up 1 base, with 6 bases separating them. The length of the CDR3 is 13 residues. In the case of this clone: Its antigen remains unknown.

This chain links TRBV19 with TRBJ1-1, with D unresolved. This receptor was identified in a young man in good health and CMV-seronegative. The sequenced sample was PBMCs. The CDR3 is CASSISGNTEAFF. CDR3 nucleotide sequence: TGTGCCAGTAGTATTTCAGGGAACACTGAAGCTTTCTTT.